This entry describes one TCR beta chain. This clonotype was counted between two and nine times. Its antigen is not yet known. Base qualities are missing; no much larger clone stands one base away. This sample was included in a study of T cell repertoires in cytomegalovirus infection (dated by TCRdb to the late 2010s). In terms of the full investigation: The peptide stimulations were aimed at well-studied HLA-B-restricted epitopes as well as recently identified HLA-C-restricted CMV epitopes, whose presentation resists viral immunomodulation. The HLA type of each donor mattered for the analysis, because public TCR beta signatures pointed to carriage of CMV infection along with the matching HLA type. Study-level results and caveats: In both this cohort and an independent roughly 350-donor cohort, the cumulative frequency of public TCR beta family members distinguished carriers of CMV infection plus the relevant HLA type. The ex vivo response was dominated by HLA-C-restricted CMV-specific TCR beta clonotypes, and the single most frequent clonotype in two of eight donors was supplied by these HLA-C-restricted clonotypes.

The data were produced on an Illumina HiSeq 1500. Starting from the raw public reads, TCRdb applied fastp trimming at Q25, assembled clones with MiXCR and retained in-frame beta chains. Every distinct CDR3 protein forms one entry, paired with its most common genes and DNA. For this sample the table gives roughly 860,000 distinct CDR3 sequences, of which around a third were detected only once. Around an eighth of the sample goes to the ten largest clones. In light of the paper, this sample's treatment or condition label describes: in vitro stimulation with specific CMV peptide epitopes to enrich CMV-specific T cells. CDR1 ENHRY and CDR2 SYGVKD are derived from the germline V gene. V ends up 4 bases short and J 3 bases short, with an unmatched junction base count of 9. The CDR3, cysteine through phenylalanine, is 16 amino acids long. Only the CDR3 region is kept as DNA, spanning 48 bases read in frame from base 1.

The receptor's source is a human donor in good health (CMV status not recorded). Some clones in this sample may be carry-over from other donors' samples. The sequencing here drew on cultured CD8+ T cells from PBMCs, taken from culture after CMV antigen stimulation. The V gene is TRBV10-3 and the J gene is TRBJ1-2; 9 central nucleotides agree with TRBD1. The CDR3 protein sequence reads: CAISVWDRELDYGYTF. The DNA reads as follows: TGTGCCATCAGTGTTTGGGACAGGGAACTGGACTATGGCTACACCTTC.